The 2 T cell receptor beta chains listed next were all sequenced from one sample in a study of tumor-infiltrating lymphocytes in primary liver carcinoma. Extraction of RNA together with DNA used roughly 19-32 mg of unsorted bulk tissue. Starting from roughly 540 ng of total RNA, TCR beta cDNA was produced with a primer in the constant region. What produced the TCR beta libraries was three nested multiplex PCR rounds using slightly modified ARM-PCR. Running 10 cycles apiece, the first two PCR rounds relied on TRBV1-TRBV30 forward primers together with a C-beta reverse primer. In TCRdb, the multiplex PCR reads were re-called with MiXCR into one record per CDR3 protein. Among approximately 100,000 distinct CDR3 sequences listed, around 71% were seen once. The sequencing input was liver tumor tissue from sampling region 2. This sample's subset: tumor region T2, inferior pole. The receptors stem from a woman aged 60-75 years with primary liver carcinoma and hepatitis B virus infection.

The CDR3: CASSLRDYTGKLFF. The DNA of the CDR3 is TGTGCCAGCAGTCTCCGGGACTACACCGGGAAACTGTTTTTT. The chain is built from TRBV12-3 or TRBV12-4 and TRBJ2-2; TRBD2 matches at 7 bases. Trimming took 5 bases from V and 14 from J; bases not matched to a gene: 14. CDR3 length equals 14 residues.

Points on this clonotype: The conserved final phenylalanine or tryptophan is absent from the CDR3, which likely points to a read error. The DNA is omitted, as the CDR3 cannot be located on it reliably, and the CDR3 follows TCRdb's listing. This chain connects TRBV6-1 to TRBJ1-5; the D call TRBD1 from the table was never checked on the DNA. CDR1 and CDR2 (germline): MNHNS, SASEGT. Ends included, the CDR3 has 13 residues. CDR3 sequence reads: CASSETGAQPQQL.